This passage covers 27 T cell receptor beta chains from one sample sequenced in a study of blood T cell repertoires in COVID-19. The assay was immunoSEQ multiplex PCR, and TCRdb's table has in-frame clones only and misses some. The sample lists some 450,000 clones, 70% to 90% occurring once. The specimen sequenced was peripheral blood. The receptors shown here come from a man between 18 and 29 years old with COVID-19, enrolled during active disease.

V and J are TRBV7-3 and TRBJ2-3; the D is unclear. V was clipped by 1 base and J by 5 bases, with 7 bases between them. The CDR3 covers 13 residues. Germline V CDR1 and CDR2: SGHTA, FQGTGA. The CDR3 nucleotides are TGTGCCAGCAGCTTAATAGAGAAAGATACGCAGTATTTT. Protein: CASSLIEKDTQYF.

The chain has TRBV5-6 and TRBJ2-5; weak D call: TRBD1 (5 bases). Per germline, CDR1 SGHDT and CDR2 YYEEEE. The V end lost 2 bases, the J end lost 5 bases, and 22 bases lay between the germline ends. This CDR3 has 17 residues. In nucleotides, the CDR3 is TGTGCCAGCAGCTTTCCCGCTACAGGCCAAGCGAGGGAGACCCAGTACTTC. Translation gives CASSFPATGQARETQYF. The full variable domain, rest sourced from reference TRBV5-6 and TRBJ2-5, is DAGVTQSPTHLIKTRGQQVTLRCSPKSGHDTVSWYQQALGQGPQFIFQYYEEEERQRGNFPDRFSGHQFPNYSSELNVNALLLGDSALYLCASSFPATGQARETQYFGPGTRLLVL.

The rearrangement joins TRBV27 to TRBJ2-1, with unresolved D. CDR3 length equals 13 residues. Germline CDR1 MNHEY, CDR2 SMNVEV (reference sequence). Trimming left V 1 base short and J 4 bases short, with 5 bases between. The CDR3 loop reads CASSLFLYNEQFF. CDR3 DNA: TGTGCCAGCAGTTTATTTCTTTACAATGAGCAGTTCTTC.

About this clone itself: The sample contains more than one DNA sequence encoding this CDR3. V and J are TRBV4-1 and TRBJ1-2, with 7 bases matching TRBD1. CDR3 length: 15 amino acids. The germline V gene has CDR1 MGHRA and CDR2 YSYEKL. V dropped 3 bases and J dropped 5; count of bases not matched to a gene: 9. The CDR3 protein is CASSQATGVGYGYTF. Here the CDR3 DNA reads TGCGCCAGCAGCCAGGCTACAGGGGTCGGGTATGGCTACACCTTC.

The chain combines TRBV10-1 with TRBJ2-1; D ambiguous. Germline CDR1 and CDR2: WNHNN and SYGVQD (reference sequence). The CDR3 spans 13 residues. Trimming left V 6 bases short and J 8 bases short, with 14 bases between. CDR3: CASSPGPSDEQFF. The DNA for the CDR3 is TGCGCCAGCAGCCCGGGTCCCTCGGATGAGCAGTTCTTC.

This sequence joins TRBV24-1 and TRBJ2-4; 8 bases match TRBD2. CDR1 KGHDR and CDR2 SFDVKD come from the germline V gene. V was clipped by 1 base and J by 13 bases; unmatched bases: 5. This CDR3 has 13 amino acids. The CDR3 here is CATSDFASGQQYF. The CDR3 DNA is TGTGCCACCAGTGATTTTGCTAGCGGGCAACAGTACTTC.

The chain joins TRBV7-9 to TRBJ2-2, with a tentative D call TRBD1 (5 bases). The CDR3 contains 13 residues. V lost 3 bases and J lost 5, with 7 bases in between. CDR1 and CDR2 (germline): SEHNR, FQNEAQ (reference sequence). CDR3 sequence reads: CASSFSGTGELFF. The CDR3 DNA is TGTGCCAGCAGCTTTTCAGGGACCGGGGAGCTGTTTTTT.

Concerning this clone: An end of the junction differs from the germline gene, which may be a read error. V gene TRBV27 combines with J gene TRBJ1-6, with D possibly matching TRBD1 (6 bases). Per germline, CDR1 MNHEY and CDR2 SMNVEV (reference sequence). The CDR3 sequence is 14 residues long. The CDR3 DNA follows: TGTGCCAGCAGTTCTTGGACAGATAACTCACCCCTCCACTTT. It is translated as CASSSWTDNSPLHF.

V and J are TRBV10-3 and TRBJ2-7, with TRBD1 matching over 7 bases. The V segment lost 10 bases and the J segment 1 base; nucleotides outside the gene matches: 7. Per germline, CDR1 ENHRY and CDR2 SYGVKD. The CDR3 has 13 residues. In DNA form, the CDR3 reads TGTGCCAACCAGGGGGAGCATTCCTACGAGCAGTACTTC. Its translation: CANQGEHSYEQYF.

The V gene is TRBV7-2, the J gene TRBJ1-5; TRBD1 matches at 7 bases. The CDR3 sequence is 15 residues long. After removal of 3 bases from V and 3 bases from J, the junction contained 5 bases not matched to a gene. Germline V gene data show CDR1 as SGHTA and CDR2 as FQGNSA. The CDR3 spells CASSLEGQFNQPQHF. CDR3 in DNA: TGTGCCAGCAGCTTGGAGGGACAGTTCAATCAGCCCCAGCATTTT.

CDR3 sequence: CASSLTGGLDTEAFF. The CDR3 nucleotides read TGTGCCAGCAGCTTAACAGGGGGCTTGGACACTGAAGCTTTCTTT. The chain recombines TRBV7-9 with TRBJ1-1, with TRBD1 identical over 9 bases. V lost 2 bases and J lost 3; bases outside the gene matches: 4. CDR3 length: 15 residues. Germline values: CDR1 SEHNR, CDR2 FQNEAQ (reference sequence).

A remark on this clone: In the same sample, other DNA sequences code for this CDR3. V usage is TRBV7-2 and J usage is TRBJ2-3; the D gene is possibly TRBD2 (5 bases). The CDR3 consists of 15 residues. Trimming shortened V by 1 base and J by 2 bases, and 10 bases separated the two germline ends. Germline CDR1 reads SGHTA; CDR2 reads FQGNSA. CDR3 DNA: TGTGCCAGCAGCTTAGTGGGTAGCGCCACAGATACGCAGTATTTT. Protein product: CASSLVGSATDTQYF.

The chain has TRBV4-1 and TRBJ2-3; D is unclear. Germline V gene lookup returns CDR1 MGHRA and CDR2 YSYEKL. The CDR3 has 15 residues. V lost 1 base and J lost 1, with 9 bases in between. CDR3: CASSQASGRTDTQYF. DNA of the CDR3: TGCGCCAGCAGCCAAGCGTCGGGTCGCACAGATACGCAGTATTTT.

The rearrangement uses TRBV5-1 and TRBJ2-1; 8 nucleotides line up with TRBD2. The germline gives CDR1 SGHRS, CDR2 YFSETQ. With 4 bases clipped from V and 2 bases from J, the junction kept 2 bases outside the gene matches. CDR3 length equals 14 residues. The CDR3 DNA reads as TGCGCCAGCAGCCTCGGGGGGGCCTACAATGAGCAGTTCTTC. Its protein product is CASSLGGAYNEQFF.

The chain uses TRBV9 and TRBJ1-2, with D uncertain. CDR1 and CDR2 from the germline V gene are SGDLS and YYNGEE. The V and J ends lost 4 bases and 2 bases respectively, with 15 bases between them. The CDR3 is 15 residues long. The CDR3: CASSLTPGTNYGYTF. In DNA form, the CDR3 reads TGTGCCAGCAGCCTAACCCCAGGTACCAACTATGGCTACACCTTC.

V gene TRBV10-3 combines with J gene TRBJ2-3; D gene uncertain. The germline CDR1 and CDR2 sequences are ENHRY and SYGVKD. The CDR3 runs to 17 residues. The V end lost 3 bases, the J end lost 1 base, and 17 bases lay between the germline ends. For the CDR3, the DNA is TGTGCCATCAGTGAAAACCTCAGGAACATGGGCACAGATACGCAGTATTTT. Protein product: CAISENLRNMGTDTQYF.

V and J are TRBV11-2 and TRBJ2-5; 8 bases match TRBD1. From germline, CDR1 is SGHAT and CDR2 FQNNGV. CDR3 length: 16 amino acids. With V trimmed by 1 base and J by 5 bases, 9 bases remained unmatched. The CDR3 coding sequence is TGTGCCAGCAGCTTAGGTCCGACAGGGGCGGGGGAGACCCAGTACTTC. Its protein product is CASSLGPTGAGETQYF.

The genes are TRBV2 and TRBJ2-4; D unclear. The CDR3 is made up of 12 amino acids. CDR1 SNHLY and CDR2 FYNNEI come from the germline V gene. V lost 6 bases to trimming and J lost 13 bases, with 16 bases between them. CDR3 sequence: CASSTVYAGQYF. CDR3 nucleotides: TGTGCCAGCAGCACAGTGTATGCAGGCCAGTACTTC.

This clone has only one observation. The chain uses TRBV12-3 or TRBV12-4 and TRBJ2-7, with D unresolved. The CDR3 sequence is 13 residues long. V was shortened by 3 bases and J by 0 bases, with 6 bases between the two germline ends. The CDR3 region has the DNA TGTGCCAGCAGTTTTAGTCTCTCCTACGAGCAGTACTTC. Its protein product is CASSFSLSYEQYF.

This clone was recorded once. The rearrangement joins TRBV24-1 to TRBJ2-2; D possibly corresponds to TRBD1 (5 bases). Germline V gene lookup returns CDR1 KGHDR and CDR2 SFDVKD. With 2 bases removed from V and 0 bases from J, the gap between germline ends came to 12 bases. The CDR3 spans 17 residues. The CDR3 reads CATSDSGHLTNTGELFF. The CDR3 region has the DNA TGTGCCACCAGTGATTCCGGACACTTAACGAACACCGGGGAGCTGTTTTTT.

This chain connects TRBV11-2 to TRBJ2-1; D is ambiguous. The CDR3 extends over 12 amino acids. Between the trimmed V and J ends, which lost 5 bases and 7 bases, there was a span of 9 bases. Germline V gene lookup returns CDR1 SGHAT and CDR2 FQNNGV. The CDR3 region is CASSLTKNEQFF. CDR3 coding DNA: TGTGCCAGCAGCCTTACTAAGAATGAGCAGTTCTTC.

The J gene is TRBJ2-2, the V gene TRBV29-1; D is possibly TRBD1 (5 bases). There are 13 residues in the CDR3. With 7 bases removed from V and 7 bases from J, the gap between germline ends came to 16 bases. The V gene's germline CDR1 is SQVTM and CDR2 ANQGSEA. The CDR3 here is CSAKQVVSGELFF. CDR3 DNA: TGCAGCGCTAAACAGGTGGTGAGCGGGGAGCTGTTTTTT.

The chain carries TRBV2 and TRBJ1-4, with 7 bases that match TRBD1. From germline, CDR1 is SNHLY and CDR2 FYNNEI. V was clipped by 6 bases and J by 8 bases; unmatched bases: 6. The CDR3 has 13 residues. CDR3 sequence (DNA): TGTGCCAGCAGCCAGGGGGTTGGAGAAAAACTGTTTTTT. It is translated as CASSQGVGEKLFF.

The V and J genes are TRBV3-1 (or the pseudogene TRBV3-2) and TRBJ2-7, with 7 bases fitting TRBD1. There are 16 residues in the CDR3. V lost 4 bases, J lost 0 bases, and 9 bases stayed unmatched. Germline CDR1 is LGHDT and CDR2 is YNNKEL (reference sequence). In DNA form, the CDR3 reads TGTGCCAGCAGCCCAGATCCGGGACAGAGCTCCTACGAGCAGTACTTC. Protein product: CASSPDPGQSSYEQYF.

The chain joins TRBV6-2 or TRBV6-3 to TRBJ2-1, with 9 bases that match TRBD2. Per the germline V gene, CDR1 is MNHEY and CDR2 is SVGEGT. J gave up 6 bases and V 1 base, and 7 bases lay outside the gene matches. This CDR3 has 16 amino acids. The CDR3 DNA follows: TGTGCCAGCAGTTACTTAGCGGGAGTCGGCGTCAATGAGCAGTTCTTC. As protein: CASSYLAGVGVNEQFF.

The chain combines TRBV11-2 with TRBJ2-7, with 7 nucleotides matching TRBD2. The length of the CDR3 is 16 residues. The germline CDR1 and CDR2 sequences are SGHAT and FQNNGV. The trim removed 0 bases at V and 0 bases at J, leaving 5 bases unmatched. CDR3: CASSLDLAESSYEQYF. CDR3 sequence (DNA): TGTGCCAGCAGCTTAGACCTAGCGGAAAGCTCCTACGAGCAGTACTTC.

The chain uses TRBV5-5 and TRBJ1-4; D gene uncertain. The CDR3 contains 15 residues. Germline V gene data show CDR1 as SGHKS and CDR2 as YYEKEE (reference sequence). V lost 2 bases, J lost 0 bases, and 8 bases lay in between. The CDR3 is CASSFDFATNEKLFF. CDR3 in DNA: TGTGCCAGCAGCTTCGACTTTGCAACTAATGAAAAACTGTTTTTT.